What follows are 31 T cell receptor beta chains derived from one specimen sequenced in a study of T cells expressing NK-cell markers. TCRdb reworked the 5' RACE reads into one entry per CDR3 protein, no DNA. This sample's table reports about 550,000 distinct CDR3 sequences. What was sequenced was blood T cells: a sorted CD56 or NKG2C T cell subset, CD4+ or CD8+ T cells, or bulk PBMC T cells (not recorded which). These receptors originate from a man aged 18 to 30 in good health.

The chain is built from TRBV24-1 and TRBJ2-1; the D call from TCRdb, TRBD2, cannot be confirmed without DNA. Germline CDR1 and CDR2: KGHDR and SFDVKD. The length of the CDR3 is 17 residues. CDR3 in amino acids: CATTDSSGKRGYNEQFF.

The rearrangement links TRBV28 to TRBJ2-7; the TRBD1 assignment by TCRdb is unverifiable without DNA. Germline V gene sequence: CDR1 MDHEN, CDR2 SYDVKM. This CDR3 contains 15 residues. CDR3 region: CASSTRQVFTSEQYF.

This rearrangement joins TRBV27 to TRBJ1-5; absent DNA, TCRdb's TRBD1 call cannot be checked. The V gene's germline CDR1 is MNHEY and CDR2 SMNVEV (reference sequence). This CDR3 contains 17 residues. CDR3 in amino acids: CASSPIGGQGPHQPQHF.

J is TRBJ1-6 and V is TRBV12-3 or TRBV12-4; without DNA, the TCRdb call of TRBD1 cannot be checked. The CDR3 covers 15 residues. The CDR3 sequence: CASSLADRGPSPLHF.

The chain employs TRBV20-1 and TRBJ2-7. Germline values: CDR1 DFQATT, CDR2 SNEGSKA (reference sequence). The CDR3 totals 14 residues. The CDR3 sequence: CSARDILAGNEQYF.

The chain carries TRBV5-4 and TRBJ1-1. The CDR3 contains 15 residues. Germline V lookup: CDR1 SGHNT, CDR2 YYREEE (reference sequence). CDR3 sequence reads: CASSLFAGFNTEAFF.

The chain uses TRBV6-2 or TRBV6-3 and TRBJ2-7; TCRdb lists TRBD1, though no DNA is available to test this call. The length of the CDR3 is 14 residues. The germline CDR1 and CDR2 sequences are MNHEY and SVGEGT. This chain's CDR3 is CASRGTISSYEQYF.

The rearrangement joins TRBV19 to TRBJ2-6. The germline V gene encodes CDR1 LNHDA and CDR2 SQIVND (reference sequence). The length of the CDR3 is 13 residues. The CDR3: CATSETGANVLTF.

The rearrangement links TRBV7-2 to TRBJ2-1. The length of the CDR3 is 13 residues. The germline CDR1 and CDR2 sequences are SGHTA and FQGNSA. The CDR3 spells CASSPRLAYEQFF.

The V call is TRBV20-1, the J call TRBJ2-1; TCRdb designates TRBD1, a call that cannot be tested without DNA. From germline, CDR1 is DFQATT and CDR2 SNEGSKA (reference sequence). The CDR3 has 13 residues. The CDR3 here is CSARSGAFDEQFF.

The rearrangement links TRBV27 to TRBJ1-5. The CDR3 loop spans 14 amino acids. Germline lookup yields CDR1 MNHEY and CDR2 SMNVEV (reference sequence). The CDR3 loop is CASSFGAGHQPQHF.

The V gene is TRBV4-3, the J gene TRBJ2-4. This CDR3 spans 16 amino acids. Germline CDR1 and CDR2: LGHNA and YSLEER. CDR3 amino acids: CASSQDLVLAKNIQYF.

The rearrangement links TRBV27 to TRBJ2-1; TCRdb designates TRBD1, a call that cannot be tested without DNA. The CDR3 loop spans 13 amino acids. CDR1 MNHEY and CDR2 SMNVEV come from the germline V gene (reference sequence). CDR3 sequence: CASSISHRNEQFF.

The V call is TRBV5-5, the J call TRBJ2-7; lacking DNA, the TRBD1 call made by TCRdb goes unchecked. The CDR3 runs 14 residues. Germline CDR1 reads SGHKS; CDR2 reads YYEKEE (reference sequence). CDR3 amino acids: CATRTRDRPTEQYF.

The chain employs TRBV27 and TRBJ2-1; TCRdb lists TRBD2, though no DNA is available to test this call. Germline CDR1 is MNHEY and CDR2 is SMNVEV (reference sequence). This CDR3 has 16 residues. The CDR3 is CASSLSSGPVYNEQFF.

This chain links TRBV9 with TRBJ2-2. CDR1 is SGDLS and CDR2 is YYNGEE in the germline V gene. This CDR3 region has 13 residues. The CDR3 spells CASSVGSIGELFF.

This sequence joins TRBV9 and TRBJ2-1; TCRdb's D call of TRBD2 is untestable without DNA. CDR3 length: 16 amino acids. Germline V gene sequence: CDR1 SGDLS, CDR2 YYNGEE. The CDR3 loop is CASSPAHSGAYNEQFF.

This chain links TRBV6-2 or TRBV6-3 with TRBJ2-2; TCRdb selects TRBD1, and the lack of DNA leaves this call unchecked. This CDR3 contains 13 residues. Germline assignment: CDR1 MNHEY and CDR2 SVGEGT. The CDR3 region is CASSMGVTGELFF.

The J gene is TRBJ1-4, the V gene TRBV6-5. CDR1 and CDR2 (germline): MNHEY, SVGAGI. CDR3 length equals 13 residues. The CDR3 sequence is CASSYFIGEKLFF.

The rearrangement joins TRBV4-1 to TRBJ2-1; TCRdb indicates TRBD2, and absent DNA this call remains unverified. The CDR3 has 15 residues. Germline V gives CDR1 MGHRA, CDR2 YSYEKL. The chain's CDR3 is CASRYQGTSNNEQFF.

This chain uses TRBV20-1 with TRBJ2-3; the TCRdb D gene call, TRBD2, has no DNA to confirm it. CDR1 DFQATT and CDR2 SNEGSKA come from the germline V gene (reference sequence). There are 18 residues in the CDR3. The CDR3 loop is CSARDRLASGSSTDTQYF.

The chain is built from TRBV25-1 and TRBJ2-1; the TCRdb D gene call, TRBD2, has no DNA to confirm it. The CDR3 runs to 14 residues. Germline CDR1 is MGHDK and CDR2 is SYGVNS. CDR3 amino acids: CASSVRALVGEQFF.

The CDR3 sequence is CASSQVPGRTEAFF. The rearrangement links TRBV3-1 to TRBJ1-1. The CDR3 is made up of 14 amino acids. Germline V gives CDR1 LGHDT, CDR2 YNNKEL (reference sequence).

The chain links TRBV28 to TRBJ2-2; the TRBD1 assignment by TCRdb is unverifiable without DNA. Germline V gene sequence: CDR1 MDHEN, CDR2 SYDVKM. The CDR3 consists of 15 residues. The CDR3 sequence: CASSKLTGGHGELFF.

V is TRBV7-6 and J is TRBJ2-3; the D call of TRBD2 rests on TCRdb alone, since no DNA is present to check it. CDR3 length: 14 residues. Germline V CDR1 and CDR2: SGHVS, FNYEAQ. CDR3 region: CASSRDSQTDTQYF.

CDR3 region: CSVGVGGGGYTF. The rearrangement links TRBV29-1 to TRBJ1-2; as DNA is missing, the TRBD1 call by TCRdb cannot be tested. This CDR3 has 12 amino acids. Looked up from germline, CDR1 is SQVTM and CDR2 is ANQGSEA.

The chain links TRBV5-1 to TRBJ1-2; checking the TCRdb D call of TRBD1 is not possible without DNA. The germline V gene encodes CDR1 SGHRS and CDR2 YFSETQ. The CDR3 is 19 amino acids. The chain's CDR3 is CASSLDFTGKDQRDYGYTF.

V is TRBV12-3 or TRBV12-4 and J is TRBJ2-3; TCRdb gives TRBD2 as the D gene, but with no DNA this cannot be confirmed. The CDR3 is 12 residues long. CDR3 in amino acids: CASSRGGDTQYF.

The V gene is TRBV20-1, the J gene TRBJ2-5; the D call from TCRdb, TRBD2, cannot be confirmed without DNA. Germline V gives CDR1 DFQATT, CDR2 SNEGSKA (reference sequence). The CDR3 totals 17 residues. Here the CDR3 reads CSARAHLDAGAGETQYF.

The chain links TRBV4-3 to TRBJ2-5; TCRdb outputs TRBD1, but without DNA this stays unchecked. Per the germline V gene, CDR1 is LGHNA and CDR2 is YSLEER. This CDR3 is 16 amino acids long. The CDR3 is CASSQEPGPQRETQYF.

The V call is TRBV5-6, the J call TRBJ2-1; lacking DNA, the TRBD2 call made by TCRdb goes unchecked. The CDR3 is 14 amino acids. Germline assignment: CDR1 SGHDT and CDR2 YYEEEE. CDR3 sequence: CASSLGLAGVEQFF.